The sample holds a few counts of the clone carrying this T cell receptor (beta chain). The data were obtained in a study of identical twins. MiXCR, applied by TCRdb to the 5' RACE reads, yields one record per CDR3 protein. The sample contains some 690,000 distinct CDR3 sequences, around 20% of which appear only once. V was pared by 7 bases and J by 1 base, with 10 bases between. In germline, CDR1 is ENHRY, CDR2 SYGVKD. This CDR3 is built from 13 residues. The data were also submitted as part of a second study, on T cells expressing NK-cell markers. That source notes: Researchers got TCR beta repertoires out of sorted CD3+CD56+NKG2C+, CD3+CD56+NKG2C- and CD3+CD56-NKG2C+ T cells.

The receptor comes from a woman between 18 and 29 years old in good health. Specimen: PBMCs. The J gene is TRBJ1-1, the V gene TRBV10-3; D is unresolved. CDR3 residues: CAITRAENTEAFF. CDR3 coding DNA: TGTGCCATCACCCGGGCTGAGAACACTGAAGCTTTCTTT.